The sequence of this T cell receptor beta chain was determined in a study of PD-1 blockade in classical Hodgkin lymphoma. Regarding the study as a whole: CD4+ TCR diversity, unlike CD8+, climbed significantly by C4D1. Nivolumab initiated under 1 year post-ASCT led to patient exclusion. Baseline TCR diversity was reportedly lower in newly diagnosed patients than in healthy donors. It was reported as lower still in relapsed/refractory patients.

Profiling relied on immunoSEQ multiplex PCR, and the TCRdb table lists in-frame clones only, not all of them. The sample records tens of thousands of clones, about 88% being singletons. A word on this clone: Antigen specificity is unknown.

V lost 4 bases to trimming and J lost 2 bases, with 18 bases between them. Looked up from germline, CDR1 is MDHEN and CDR2 is SYDVKM. The CDR3 length is 16 residues. Each patient experienced a relapse that followed autologous stem cell transplantation, and brentuximab vedotin exposure varied. The sequencing here drew on peripheral blood mononuclear cells (PBMCs), taken at baseline. This TCR came from a human donor with classical Hodgkin lymphoma. This chain joins TRBV28 and TRBJ2-7; D unresolved. The CDR3 loop reads CASSSILVRVTYEQYF. CDR3 in DNA: TGTGCCAGCAGTTCGATTCTCGTTAGGGTAACCTACGAGCAGTACTTC.